These T cell receptor beta chains were read from a single sample in a study of shared clonotypes between healthy human individuals. TCRdb keeps only in-frame clones here, not all; method: immunoSEQ multiplex PCR. This table holds roughly 1,600,000 clones, approximately 98.5% found once. Sample: naive CD4+ T cells sorted from blood. The receptors derive from a man aged 25-45 years in good health. Each CDR3 is given with its conserved first and last residue. The D gene is left open where the match is weak. Rows give clone size only sometimes, using once, few, many, or a class for an expanded clone.

v_gene	abundance	j_gene	d_gene	CDR3nt	CDR3aa
TRBV11-2	once	TRBJ2-1	-	TGTGCCAGCAGCACGGACCGGGTAAGCGATGAGCAGTTCTTC	CASSTDRVSDEQFF
TRBV5-1	once	TRBJ2-2	TRBD1	TGCGCCAGCAGCTCTGGGACAGACACCGGGGAGCTGTTTTTT	CASSSGTDTGELFF
TRBV7-9	-	TRBJ2-5	-	TGTGCCAGCAGCTCCCAGGGAGAAGAGACCCAGTACTTC	CASSSQGEETQYF
TRBV4-1	-	TRBJ1-3	-	TGCGCCAGCAGCCAAGATCACTCCGGGGGGTCTGGAAACACCATATATTTT	CASSQDHSGGSGNTIYF
TRBV4-2	-	TRBJ1-2	-	TGTGCCAGCAGCCAAGGGGAGGGTGACTATGGCTACACCTTC	CASSQGEGDYGYTF
TRBV5-4	-	TRBJ2-7	-	TGTGCCAGCAGCTTGGCGCGGGTGGGCGGCGAGCAGTACTTC	CASSLARVGGEQYF
TRBV30	-	TRBJ1-2	-	TGTGCCTGGAGTGGCTGGGGTACTAACTATGGCTACACCTTC	CAWSGWGTNYGYTF
TRBV2	-	TRBJ1-5	-	TGTGCCAGCAGTAATGAGCGAACCTATCAGCCCCAGCATTTT	CASSNERTYQPQHF
TRBV6-5	-	TRBJ2-7	-	TGTGCCAGCAGTAACGGTTACTACGAGCAGTACTTC	CASSNGYYEQYF
TRBV5-5	-	TRBJ2-2	-	TGTGCCAGCAGCTACCCCGGAACTCCAAAGAACACCGGGGAGCTGTTTTTT	CASSYPGTPKNTGELFF
TRBV21-1	-	TRBJ1-5	-	TGTGCCAGCAGCAAAGTCAGGAGTCAGCCCCAGCATTTT	CASSKVRSQPQHF
TRBV19	-	TRBJ1-5	-	TGTGCCAGTAGTATTCAGACCCACCTCTGGGGTGGTAATCAGCCCCAGCATTTT	CASSIQTHLWGGNQPQHF
TRBV5-1	-	TRBJ1-1	-	TGCGCCAGCAGCTCTTCCGGGACACTGAACACTGAAGCTTTCTTT	CASSSSGTLNTEAFF
TRBV5-1	-	TRBJ1-5	-	TGCGCCAGCAGCTTGGAAGGAGGGGAAAGCAATCAGCCCCAGCATTTT	CASSLEGGESNQPQHF
TRBV25-1	-	TRBJ2-1	TRBD2	TGTGCCAGCAGTGCGACTAGCGGGAGAGTTGGTAATGAGCAGTTCTTC	CASSATSGRVGNEQFF
TRBV11-2	-	TRBJ2-3	-	TGTGCCAGCAGCTTACTCGGGAGTGGAACAGATACGCAGTATTTT	CASSLLGSGTDTQYF
TRBV4-3	-	TRBJ2-7	TRBD1	TGCGCCAGCAGCCAGAAGGACAGGGGGCGCGACTCCTACGAGCAGTACTTC	CASSQKDRGRDSYEQYF
TRBV10-3	-	TRBJ1-2	-	TGTGCCATCAGTGTTGGGCCCTCCTATGGCTACACCTTC	CAISVGPSYGYTF
TRBV6-1	-	TRBJ2-7	-	TGTGCCAGCAATCTTGGTAGCTTCGAGCAGTACTTC	CASNLGSFEQYF
TRBV5-1	-	TRBJ1-2	-	TGCGCCAGCAGCTTTAGTAGTTTAGTCTCCAGGGGAGATGGCTACACCTTC	CASSFSSLVSRGDGYTF
TRBV4-1	-	TRBJ2-1	-	TGCGCCAGCAGCCAAGGACCTAGCGCAAATGAGCAGTTCTTC	CASSQGPSANEQFF
TRBV15	-	TRBJ2-2	-	TGTGCCACCAGCAGAGATTCGGGAGTGATTCCCGGGGAGCTGTTTTTT	CATSRDSGVIPGELFF
TRBV14	-	TRBJ1-1	TRBD1	TGTGCCAGCAGCCTAAGGACAGGGGGGCGGACTGAAGCTTTCTTT	CASSLRTGGRTEAFF
TRBV18	-	TRBJ1-4	-	TGTGCCAGCTCCGAACTCAGGGGAGCTAATGAAAAACTGTTTTTT	CASSELRGANEKLFF
TRBV7-8	-	TRBJ2-5	-	TGTGCCAGCAGCTTACTGCGGAACCAAGAGACCCAGTACTTC	CASSLLRNQETQYF
TRBV5-1	-	TRBJ2-2	-	TGCGCCAGCAGCTGGCTACAGGGAAGTAGCACCGGGGAGCTGTTTTTT	CASSWLQGSSTGELFF
TRBV25-1	-	TRBJ2-5	TRBD2	TGTGCCAGCAGCCCGGGGGGGCAAGAGACCCAGTACTTC	CASSPGGQETQYF
TRBV30	-	TRBJ1-5	-	TGTGCCTGGAGTCCAGGGCTCAATCAGCCCCAGCATTTT	CAWSPGLNQPQHF
TRBV4-1	-	TRBJ2-3	TRBD1	TGCGCCAGCAGCCAAGGAGACAGGGCTCTCCCAGATACGCAGTATTTT	CASSQGDRALPDTQYF
TRBV19	-	TRBJ2-2	-	TGTGCCAGTAGAAGATCGGGACCCTCGAACACCGGGGAGCTGTTTTTT	CASRRSGPSNTGELFF
TRBV5-1	-	TRBJ1-4	TRBD1	TGCGCCAGAATAGGCCGGGACAGGGTAGTAATCAATGAAAAACTGTTTTTT	CARIGRDRVVINEKLFF
TRBV29-1	-	TRBJ2-3	-	TGCAGCGTTGAAGACTCAGATACGCAGTATTTT	CSVEDSDTQYF
TRBV7-2	-	TRBJ2-7	-	TGTGCCAGCAGCTTGGGGAAGGACGAGCAGTACTTC	CASSLGKDEQYF
TRBV15	-	TRBJ2-2	-	TGTGCCACCAGCAGAGATCCGACAGGGAACACCGGGGAGCTGTTTTTT	CATSRDPTGNTGELFF
TRBV5-8	once	TRBJ1-4	-	TGTGCCAGCAGCTTCTCAGGGCCTGGGAAACTGTTTTTT	CASSFSGPGKLFF
TRBV7-8	-	TRBJ1-5	-	TGTGCCAGCAGCTTGAGTCGAATTTTCCCCCAGCCCCAGCATTTT	CASSLSRIFPQPQHF
TRBV11-3	-	TRBJ2-2	TRBD1	TGTGCCAGTGGCCGGGACAGTCTGGCCGGGGAGCTGTTTTTT	CASGRDSLAGELFF
TRBV29-1	-	TRBJ2-7	-	TGCAGCGTTGGCCCCCGGGCAGGGACCTACGAGCAGTACTTC	CSVGPRAGTYEQYF
TRBV5-6	-	TRBJ2-5	TRBD1	TGTGCCAGCAGCGACCGGGACAGGGGGCAAGAGACCCAGTACTTC	CASSDRDRGQETQYF
TRBV2	-	TRBJ1-1	-	TGTGCCAGCAGCCAAGGCCGACTTGAAGCTTTCTTT	CASSQGRLEAFF
TRBV5-1	-	TRBJ1-2	-	TGCGCCAGCAGCTACGGAACAGGGCCCGAGGATGGCTACACCTTC	CASSYGTGPEDGYTF
TRBV11-2	-	TRBJ2-5	-	TGTGCCAGCAGCTTTGTTAGGCCACACCAAGAGACCCAGTACTTC	CASSFVRPHQETQYF
TRBV5-6	-	TRBJ2-2	TRBD1	TGTGCCAGCAGCCGGACAGGGGTGGCCGGGGAGCTGTTTTTT	CASSRTGVAGELFF
TRBV29-1	-	TRBJ2-1	TRBD1	TGCAGCGTAGCGACAGGGATCTACAATGAGCAGTTCTTC	CSVATGIYNEQFF
TRBV6-1	-	TRBJ1-5	-	TGTGCCAGCAGTGAGGGGGACCGGCCCCAGCATTTT	CASSEGDRPQHF